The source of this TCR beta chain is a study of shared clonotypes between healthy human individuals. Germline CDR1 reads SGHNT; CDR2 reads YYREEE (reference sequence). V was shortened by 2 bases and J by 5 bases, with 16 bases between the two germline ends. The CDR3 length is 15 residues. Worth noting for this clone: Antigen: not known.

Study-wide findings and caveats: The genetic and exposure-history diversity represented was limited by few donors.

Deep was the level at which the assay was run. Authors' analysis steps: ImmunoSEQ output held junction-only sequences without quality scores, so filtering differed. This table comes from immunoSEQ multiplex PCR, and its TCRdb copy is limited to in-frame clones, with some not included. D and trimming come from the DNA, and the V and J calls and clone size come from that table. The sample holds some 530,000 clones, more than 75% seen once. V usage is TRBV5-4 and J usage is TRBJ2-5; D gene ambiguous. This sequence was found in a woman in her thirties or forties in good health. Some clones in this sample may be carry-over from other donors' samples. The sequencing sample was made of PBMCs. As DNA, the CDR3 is TGTGCCAGCAGCTTACGTTTAGGCATCGGGGAGACCCAGTACTTC. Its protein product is CASSLRLGIGETQYF.